This TCR beta chain was identified in a study of long-term antiretroviral therapy in people with HIV. The assay, immunoSEQ v3.0, was run at survey level. Clones were sequenced by immunoSEQ multiplex PCR, and TCRdb holds only the in-frame ones, with some missing. This sample has approximately 29,000 clones, with about three quarters found just once. In regard to this clone: Its target is not known.

General study findings and limits: Dating from the mid-2000s to the late 2010s, the blood was possibly obtained under older ART regimens. Repertoire dominance by clones expanded before ART was seen at all time points.

Germline V gene lookup returns CDR1 SGHAT and CDR2 FQNNGV. This CDR3 contains 13 residues. V was clipped by 6 bases and J by 6 bases, with 12 bases between them. The sequences come from unsorted PBMCs, collected 1.5 years before starting antiretroviral therapy. This sequence originates from a man in his late teens or twenties with HIV. J is TRBJ2-1 and V is TRBV11-2, with D perhaps assigned TRBD1 or TRBD2 (5 bases each). The CDR3 region has the DNA TGTGCCAGCAGTGGGACGATGGGCAATGAGCAGTTCTTC. Protein: CASSGTMGNEQFF.